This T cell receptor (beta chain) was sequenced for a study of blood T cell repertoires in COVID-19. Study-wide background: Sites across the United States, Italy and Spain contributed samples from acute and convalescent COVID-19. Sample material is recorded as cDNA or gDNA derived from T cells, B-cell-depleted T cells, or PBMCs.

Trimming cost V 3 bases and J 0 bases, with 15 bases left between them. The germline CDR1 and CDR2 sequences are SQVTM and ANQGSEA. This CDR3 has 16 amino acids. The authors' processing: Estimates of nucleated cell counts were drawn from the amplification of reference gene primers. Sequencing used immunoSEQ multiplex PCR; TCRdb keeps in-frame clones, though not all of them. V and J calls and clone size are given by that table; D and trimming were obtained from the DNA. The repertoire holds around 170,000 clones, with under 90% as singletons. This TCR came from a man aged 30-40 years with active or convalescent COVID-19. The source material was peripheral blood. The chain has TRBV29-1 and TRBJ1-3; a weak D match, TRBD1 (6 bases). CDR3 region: CSVEARSTGSGNTIYF. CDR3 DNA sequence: TGCAGCGTTGAGGCCCGCTCGACAGGCTCTGGAAACACCATATATTTT.